This T cell receptor (beta chain) was identified in a study of blood T cell repertoires in COVID-19. Overall study context: There were acute and convalescent COVID-19 samples, and they came from the United States, Italy and Spain.

Assay: immunoSEQ multiplex PCR; the TCRdb copy retains only in-frame clones and omits some. Of some 150,000 clones detected, 84% appear once; the ten largest clones hold under 2.5%. V lost 7 bases to trimming and J lost 8 bases; unmatched junction nucleotides: 10. This CDR3 is 15 amino acids long. CDR1 SNHLY and CDR2 FYNNEI come from the germline V gene. The receptor's source is an older man with acute or convalescent COVID-19. The specimen was peripheral blood. V is TRBV2 and J is TRBJ1-4; 10 nucleotides line up with TRBD1. CDR3: CASTKDRGEEEKLFF. As DNA, the CDR3 is TGTGCCAGCACCAAGGACAGGGGGGAAGAAGAAAAACTGTTTTTT.